Listed here is a single T cell receptor (beta chain). This clonotype was seen many times. Its antigen specificity is not known. No base qualities exist here, and no much larger clone lies one base off it. Libraries came from 5' RACE. The sequencing machine was a NextSeq 500. To allow correction of PCR and sequencing errors, the TCR library protocol tagged every TCR cDNA molecule with a unique molecular identifier. The authors' pipeline ran thus. Decombinator tools were used for TCR identification, UMI-based error correction and CDR3 extraction. TCRs above a frequency of 2 per 1,000, corresponding to the top 1% of the tumor frequency distribution, were defined as expanded. Renyi diversity was computed with the R vegan package after each repertoire had been subsampled 100 times to 5,000 TCRs. CDR3 similarity networks were built from amino acid triplet string-kernel similarity, with CDR3s being connected when pairwise similarity was above 0.82. TCRdb reprocessed the public reads (quality trimming at Q25 with fastp, clone calling with MiXCR) and kept in-frame beta chains. CDR3 protein duplicates are merged, each entry listing the most common genes and DNA. The V and J calls were not made by the authors but by TCRdb's processing. The sample data list about 10,000 distinct CDR3 sequences, and approximately 6.3% of these were observed just once. Jointly, the top ten make up roughly 31% of the sample.

Reading the label with the study, this specimen's time point is: sample taken at primary tumor resection. Donors were over 60 patients with early-stage, untreated non-small cell lung cancer from the lung TRACERx cohort. For TCR sequencing, whole RNA was extracted from tumor and nontumor lung tissue, or from cryopreserved PBMC samples, and no cell sorting was done. Patients were selected for TCR sequencing only if sufficient RNA was available from at least two tumor regions. Before being selected, tumor and adjacent nontumor lung specimens were reviewed by a lung pathologist. This sample was included in a study of spatial heterogeneity in lung cancer (dated by TCRdb to 2018 to 2020). With regard to the full study: Beta-chain transcripts were consistently detected in greater numbers than alpha-chain transcripts, which likely reflected higher beta-chain transcript abundance. In the raw uncorrected reads, each unique combination of TCR and UMI appeared on average more than ten times. In non-small cell lung cancer, the study made a quantitative comparison of TCR alpha and beta repertoires among multiple tumor regions, matched nontumor lung and blood. Nonsynonymous mutation counts, determined by whole-exome sequencing of tumor tissue, were related to features of the TCR repertoire. At surgery, both alpha and beta chains were TCR-sequenced in over 200 tumor regions, some 64 matched nontumor lung samples and 56 PBMC samples. Broader findings and caveats from the paper: Additional single-cell paired TCR alpha and beta sequencing was considered necessary to confirm, at a functional level, the hypothesis that regional TCRs recognize regional mutations.

The receptor's source is a male donor with early-stage non-small cell lung cancer. The specimen was normal lung tissue next to the tumor, collected at surgery.

CDR3 sequence: CASSLEAGLSYEQYF. The nucleotide sequence reads as follows: TGTGCCAGCAGCTTAGAGGCGGGACTCTCCTACGAGCAGTACTTC. Recombination connected TRBV7-2 to TRBJ2-7, with a tentative D gene TRBD2 over 6 matching bases. The CDR3 runs 15 amino acids, cysteine and phenylalanine included. Of all the DNA, just the CDR3 is kept, 45 bases in frame from base 1. Cut back by 1 base and 0 bases, the V and J ends lie 10 bases apart. Via the germline V gene, CDR1 is SGHTA and CDR2 FQGNSA.